This T cell receptor (beta chain) was observed in a study of blood T cells in healthy people across ages (dated by TCRdb to 2015 to 2017). For context, the study as a whole: In model experiments, template switching captured roughly one uniquely barcoded TCR beta cDNA molecule for every two T cells. Age-related changes in TCR beta repertoire diversity were measured in the study by deep sequencing normalized with unique cDNA molecular identifiers. The donors were split into four age groups: young (average about 16 years), middle-aged (over 35), aged (roughly 68) and long-lived (roughly 80). Donors of different ages were randomly distributed across sequencing lanes to avoid experimental bias. Using the same blood draw, the study looked at two additional independent replicas of 1 million unique cDNA reads for two donors, one aged 18 to 30 and the other aged 80 or older.

Turning to this clonotype: Its antigen target is currently unknown. Per-base quality was not reported, and no clone a single base away is much larger than it.

Library preparation was by 5' RACE. The instrument given in TCRdb is Illumina HiSeq 2500. A second PCR of about 6 to 12 cycles was performed with a sample-barcoded 5' primer and a J-beta primer mix. Each TCR beta cDNA molecule received a unique molecular identifier from a template-switch 5' adaptor carrying 12 random nucleotides. At least 2.5 million CDR3-containing paired-end reads were obtained from each sample. First-strand cDNA synthesis was performed from all RNA using the Mint cDNA synthesis kit, with priming by a TRBC-specific oligonucleotide. Following uracil-DNA glycosylase treatment, a first 18-cycle PCR with universal primers M1SS and BC2_uni_R was performed on all cDNA. The study's processing was this. For normalization, 1 million high-quality reads were randomly selected from each sample, with every read carrying a distinct molecular identifier. Reads with shared molecular identifiers were discarded instead of being binned into consensus sequences. MiTCR, with a Q25 quality threshold and the strictest error-elimination algorithm, was used for CDR3 identification, clonotype clustering and error correction. Lower-bound total TCR beta diversity was estimated with a nonparametric unseen species model using Euler transformation. TCRdb trimmed the raw reads at Q25, called clones with MiXCR and kept productive beta chains. For every CDR3 protein sequence, its rows merge into one entry that carries the most common genes and DNA. The V and J calls were determined by TCRdb, not by the authors. Within this sample are approximately 800,000 distinct CDR3 sequences, with 58% of them counted one time only. The ten largest clones add up to about 20% of the sample.

The paper as a whole reports these results and caveats: Compared with the aged group, more naive CD4+ T cells, fewer expanded clones and increased TCR diversity were shown by the long-lived group, suggesting age selection. Because donor CMV infection status was unknown, age-related changes in expanded clonotypes were potentially confounded. Estimates of total diversity based on one million sequenced T cells were regarded as lower bounds and as underestimates. The percentage of naive T cells measured by flow cytometry correlated strongly with observed TCR beta diversity. As age increased, observed TCR beta diversity per million T cells dropped in a roughly linear way, and a significant reduction was already evident by age about 40. Bulk unsorted PBMC profiling prevented conclusive comparison of naive and antigen-experienced compartments.

Inclusive of the bounding cysteine and phenylalanine, the CDR3 is 15 residues long. Only CDR3 DNA is held: 45 bases, read in frame from base 1. From a lookup of the germline V gene, CDR1 and CDR2 are SNHLY and FYNNEI. V lost 7 bases and J lost 2 bases; the stretch between them is 16 bases long. The roughly 39 donors, aged 6 to 90 years, were systemically healthy Caucasian individuals from Russia. Each donor gave roughly 11 milliliters of peripheral blood, drawn into EDTA-treated Vacutainer tubes. Ficoll-Paque density-gradient centrifugation was used to isolate PBMCs, with at least 7 million per sample. Total RNA was extracted from PBMCs with Trizol reagent, with at least 6 micrograms obtained per sample. The percentages of naive CD45RAhigh/CD27high T cells were determined by flow cytometry on a PBMC aliquot from every donor.

The rearrangement combines TRBV2 with TRBJ2-3; the D gene is unclear. The origin of this receptor is a man in his thirties or forties in good health. Sample: blood. The CDR3 region reads CASTSPIGATDTQYF. The nucleotide sequence is given as TGTGCCAGCACATCTCCTATTGGCGCCACAGATACGCAGTATTTT.